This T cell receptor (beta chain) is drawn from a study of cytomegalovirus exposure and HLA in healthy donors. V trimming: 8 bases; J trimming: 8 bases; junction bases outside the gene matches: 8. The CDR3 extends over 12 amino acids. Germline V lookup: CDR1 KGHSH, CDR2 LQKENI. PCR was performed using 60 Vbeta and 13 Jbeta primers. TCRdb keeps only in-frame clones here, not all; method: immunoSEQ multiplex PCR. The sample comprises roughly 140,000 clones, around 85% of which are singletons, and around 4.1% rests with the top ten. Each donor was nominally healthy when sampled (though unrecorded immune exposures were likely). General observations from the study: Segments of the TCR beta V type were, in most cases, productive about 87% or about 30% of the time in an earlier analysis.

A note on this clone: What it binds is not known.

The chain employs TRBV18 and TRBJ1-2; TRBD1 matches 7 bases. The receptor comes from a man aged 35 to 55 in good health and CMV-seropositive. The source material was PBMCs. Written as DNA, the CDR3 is TGTGCCAGCACGGGACAGAAGAAGGGCTACACCTTC. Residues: CASTGQKKGYTF.